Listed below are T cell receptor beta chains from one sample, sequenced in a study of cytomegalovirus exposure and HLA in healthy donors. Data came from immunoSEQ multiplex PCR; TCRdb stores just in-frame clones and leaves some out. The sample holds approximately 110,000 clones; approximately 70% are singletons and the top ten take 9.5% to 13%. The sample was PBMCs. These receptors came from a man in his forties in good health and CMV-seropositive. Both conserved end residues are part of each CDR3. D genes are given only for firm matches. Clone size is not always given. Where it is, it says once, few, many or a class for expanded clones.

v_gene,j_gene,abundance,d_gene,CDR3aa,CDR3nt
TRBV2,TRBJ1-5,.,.,CASSLASGGNQPQHF,TGTGCCAGCAGCCTCGCGTCAGGCGGCAATCAGCCCCAGCATTTT
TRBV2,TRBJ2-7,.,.,CASRSGTDAEQYF,TGTGCCAGCAGGTCGGGGACTGACGCCGAGCAGTACTTC
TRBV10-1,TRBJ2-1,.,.,CASSDRGVGVWEQFF,TGCGCCAGCAGTGACAGGGGCGTCGGGGTGTGGGAGCAGTTCTTC
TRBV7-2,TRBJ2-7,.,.,CASSLRHPGSYEQYF,TGTGCCAGCAGCTTGAGACACCCCGGATCCTACGAGCAGTACTTC
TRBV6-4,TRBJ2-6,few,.,CASSEQGSGANVLTF,TGTGCCAGCAGTGAACAGGGTTCTGGGGCCAACGTCCTGACTTTC
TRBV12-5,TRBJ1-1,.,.,CASGLRENTEAFF,TGTGCTAGTGGTTTACGAGAGAACACTGAAGCTTTCTTT
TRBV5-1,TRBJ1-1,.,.,CASSLTGRNTEAFF,TGCGCCAGCAGCTTAACCGGGAGGAACACTGAAGCTTTCTTT
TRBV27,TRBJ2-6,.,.,CASSFSPTSGANVLTF,TGTGCCAGCAGTTTTAGCCCGACCTCTGGGGCCAACGTCCTGACTTTC
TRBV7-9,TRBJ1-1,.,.,CASSLAMNTEAFF,TGTGCCAGCAGCTTAGCCATGAACACTGAAGCTTTCTTT
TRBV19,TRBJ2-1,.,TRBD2,CASSIKTSGGEQFF,TGTGCCAGTAGTATTAAGACTAGCGGGGGTGAGCAGTTCTTC
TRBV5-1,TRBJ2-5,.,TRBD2,CASSLAGTYPEYF,TGCGCCAGCAGCTTAGCGGGGACTTATCCCGAGTACTTC
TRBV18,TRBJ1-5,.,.,CASSPTTNQPQHF,TGTGCCAGCTCACCAACTACCAATCAGCCCCAGCATTTT
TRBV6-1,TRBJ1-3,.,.,CASSQASRGVSGNTIYF,TGTGCCAGCAGTCAAGCATCAAGGGGCGTCTCTGGAAACACCATATATTTT
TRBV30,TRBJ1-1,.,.,CAWSVGGTEAFF,TGTGCCTGGAGTGTAGGAGGGACTGAAGCTTTCTTT
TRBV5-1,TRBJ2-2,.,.,CASKAYGDSGELFF,TGCGCCAGCAAAGCCTACGGAGACTCCGGGGAGCTGTTTTTT
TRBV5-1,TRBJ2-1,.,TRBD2,CASSLNAGGPDEQFF,TGCGCCAGCAGCTTGAACGCGGGAGGGCCTGATGAGCAGTTCTTC
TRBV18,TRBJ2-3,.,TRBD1,CASTRLGQGSDTQYF,TGTGCCAGCACCCGCCTGGGACAGGGGAGCGATACGCAGTATTTT
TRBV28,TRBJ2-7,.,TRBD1,CASSLWRTGGGIYEQYF,TGTGCCAGCAGTTTATGGCGGACAGGGGGCGGTATCTACGAGCAGTACTTC
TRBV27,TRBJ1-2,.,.,CASSLRDASNYGYTF,TGTGCCAGCAGTCTACGGGATGCAAGTAACTATGGCTACACCTTC
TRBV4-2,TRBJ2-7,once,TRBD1,CASSQDLGQGTYEQYF,TGTGCCAGCAGCCAAGATTTAGGACAGGGGACCTACGAGCAGTACTTC
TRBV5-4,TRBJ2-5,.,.,CASSQNSEGTQYF,TGTGCCAGCAGTCAGAACAGTGAAGGGACCCAGTACTTC
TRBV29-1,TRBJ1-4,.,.,CSVEDPSRNEKLFF,TGCAGCGTTGAAGATCCCTCGCGGAATGAAAAACTGTTTTTT
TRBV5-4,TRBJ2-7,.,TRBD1,CASSFGQGPSYEQYF,TGTGCCAGCAGCTTCGGACAGGGGCCCTCCTACGAGCAGTACTTC
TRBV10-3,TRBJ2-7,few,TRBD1,CAISESTDRGYEQYF,TGTGCCATCAGTGAGTCGACGGACAGGGGTTACGAGCAGTACTTC
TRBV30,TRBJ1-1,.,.,CAWRAGGGINTEAFF,TGTGCCTGGAGGGCCGGGGGGGGGATTAACACTGAAGCTTTCTTT
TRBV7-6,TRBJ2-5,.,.,CASSFEPGLGETQYF,TGTGCCAGCAGTTTCGAGCCGGGACTCGGGGAGACCCAGTACTTC
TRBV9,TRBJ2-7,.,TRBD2,CASSPPGRESYEQYF,TGTGCCAGCAGCCCACCAGGGCGGGAGTCCTACGAGCAGTACTTC
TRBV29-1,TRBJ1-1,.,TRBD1,CSVEVGTAYEAFF,TGCAGCGTTGAAGTTGGGACAGCATATGAAGCTTTCTTT
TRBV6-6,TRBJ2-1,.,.,CASSYDWPFF,TGTGCCAGCAGTTACGACTGGCCGTTCTTC
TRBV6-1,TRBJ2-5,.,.,CASSEVWRYQETQYF,TGTGCCAGCAGTGAAGTATGGAGGTACCAAGAGACCCAGTACTTC
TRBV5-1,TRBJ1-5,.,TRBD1,CASSPGQGYNQPQHF,TGCGCCAGCAGCCCGGGACAGGGCTACAATCAGCCCCAGCATTTT
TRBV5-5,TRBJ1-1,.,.,CASSRQDTEAFF,TGTGCCAGCAGTCGTCAGGACACTGAAGCTTTCTTT